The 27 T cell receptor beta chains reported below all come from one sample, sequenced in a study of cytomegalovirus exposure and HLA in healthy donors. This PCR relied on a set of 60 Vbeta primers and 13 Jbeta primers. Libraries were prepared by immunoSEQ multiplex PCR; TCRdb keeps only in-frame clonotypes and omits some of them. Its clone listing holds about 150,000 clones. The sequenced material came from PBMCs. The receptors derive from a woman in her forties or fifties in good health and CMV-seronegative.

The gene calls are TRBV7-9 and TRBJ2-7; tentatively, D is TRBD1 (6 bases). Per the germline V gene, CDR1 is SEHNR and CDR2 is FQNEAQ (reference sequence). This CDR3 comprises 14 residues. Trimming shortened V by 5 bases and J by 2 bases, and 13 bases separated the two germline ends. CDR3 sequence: CASSPDSRAYEQYF. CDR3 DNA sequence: TGTGCCAGCAGCCCGGACAGCCGAGCCTACGAGCAGTACTTC.

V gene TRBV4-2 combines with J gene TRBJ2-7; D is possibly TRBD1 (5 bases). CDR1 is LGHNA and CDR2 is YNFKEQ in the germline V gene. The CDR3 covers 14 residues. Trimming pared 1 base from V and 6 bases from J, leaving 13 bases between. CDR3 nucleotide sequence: TGTGCCAGCAGCCAAGGGCGCAGGGCTGGCGAGCAGTACTTC. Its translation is CASSQGRRAGEQYF.

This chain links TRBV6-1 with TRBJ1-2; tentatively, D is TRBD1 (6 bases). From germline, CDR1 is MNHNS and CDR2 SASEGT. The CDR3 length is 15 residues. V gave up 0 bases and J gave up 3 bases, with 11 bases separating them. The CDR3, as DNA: TGTGCCAGCAGTGAAGCGACAGGACACCACTATGGCTACACCTTC. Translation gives CASSEATGHHYGYTF.

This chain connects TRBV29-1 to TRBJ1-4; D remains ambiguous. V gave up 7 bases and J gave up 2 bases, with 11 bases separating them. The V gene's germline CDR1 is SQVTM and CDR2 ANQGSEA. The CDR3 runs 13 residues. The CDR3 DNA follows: TGCAGCGCTTGCCAAGCGACTAATGAAAAACTGTTTTTT. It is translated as CSACQATNEKLFF.

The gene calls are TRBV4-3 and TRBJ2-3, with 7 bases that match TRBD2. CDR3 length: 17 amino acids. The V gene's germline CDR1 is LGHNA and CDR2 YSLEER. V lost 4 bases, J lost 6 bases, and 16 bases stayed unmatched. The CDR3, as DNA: TGCGCCAGCAGCCTCCAAGTCGGAGCGGGATTGATGGATACGCAGTATTTT. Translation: CASSLQVGAGLMDTQYF.

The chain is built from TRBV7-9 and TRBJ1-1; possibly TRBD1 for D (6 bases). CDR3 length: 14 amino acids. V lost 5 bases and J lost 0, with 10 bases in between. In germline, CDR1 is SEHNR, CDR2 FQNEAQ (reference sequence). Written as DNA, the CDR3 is TGTGCCAGCAGCGTCAGGGACATGAACACTGAAGCTTTCTTT. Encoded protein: CASSVRDMNTEAFF.

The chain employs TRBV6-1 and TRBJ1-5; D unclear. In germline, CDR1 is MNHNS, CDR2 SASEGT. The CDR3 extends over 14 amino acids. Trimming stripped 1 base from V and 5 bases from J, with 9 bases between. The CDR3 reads CASSEGQADQPQHF. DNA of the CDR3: TGTGCCAGCAGTGAAGGACAAGCTGATCAGCCCCAGCATTTT.

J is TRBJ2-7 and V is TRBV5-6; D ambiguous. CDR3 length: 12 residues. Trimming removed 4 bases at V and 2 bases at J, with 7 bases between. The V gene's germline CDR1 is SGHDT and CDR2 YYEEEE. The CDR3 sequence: CASSTTTYEQYF. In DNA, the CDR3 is TGTGCCAGCAGCACCACTACCTACGAGCAGTACTTC.

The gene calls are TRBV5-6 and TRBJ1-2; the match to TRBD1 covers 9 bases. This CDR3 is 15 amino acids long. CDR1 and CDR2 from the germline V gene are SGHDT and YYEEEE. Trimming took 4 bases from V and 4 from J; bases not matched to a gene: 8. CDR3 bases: TGTGCCAGCAGCATACAGGGGGCTGGCGGCTATGGCTACACCTTC. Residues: CASSIQGAGGYGYTF.

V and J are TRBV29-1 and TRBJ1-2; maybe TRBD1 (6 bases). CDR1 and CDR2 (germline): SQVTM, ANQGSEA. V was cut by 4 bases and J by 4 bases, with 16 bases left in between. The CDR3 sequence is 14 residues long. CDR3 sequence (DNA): TGCAGCGTTGGCGGGGGGGGCTTAGTCTATGGCTACACCTTC. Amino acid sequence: CSVGGGGLVYGYTF.

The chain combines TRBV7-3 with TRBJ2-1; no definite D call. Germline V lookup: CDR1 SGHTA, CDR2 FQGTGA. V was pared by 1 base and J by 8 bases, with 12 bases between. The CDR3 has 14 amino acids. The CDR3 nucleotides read TGTGCCAGCAGCTTAAATCCTTGGGCCCATGAGCAGTTCTTC. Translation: CASSLNPWAHEQFF.

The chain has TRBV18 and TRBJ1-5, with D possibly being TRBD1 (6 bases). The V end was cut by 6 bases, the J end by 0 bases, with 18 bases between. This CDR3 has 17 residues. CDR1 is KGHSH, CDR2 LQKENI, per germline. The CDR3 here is CASSLSGVRGSNQPQHF. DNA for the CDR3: TGTGCCAGCTCTCTTTCAGGGGTGAGGGGTAGCAATCAGCCCCAGCATTTT.

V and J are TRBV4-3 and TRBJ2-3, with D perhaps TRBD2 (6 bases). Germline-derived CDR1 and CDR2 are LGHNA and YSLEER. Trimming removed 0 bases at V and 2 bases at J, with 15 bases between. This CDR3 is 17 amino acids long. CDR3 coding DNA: TGCGCCAGCAGCCAAGATGTCACGGGGGAGGCCACAGATACGCAGTATTTT. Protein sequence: CASSQDVTGEATDTQYF.

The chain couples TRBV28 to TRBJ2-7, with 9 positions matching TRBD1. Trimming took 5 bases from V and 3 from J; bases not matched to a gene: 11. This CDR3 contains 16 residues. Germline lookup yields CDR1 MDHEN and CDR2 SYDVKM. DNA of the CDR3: TGTGCCAGCAGTCCGGCGGGGACAGGGAAGATCTACGAGCAGTACTTC. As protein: CASSPAGTGKIYEQYF.

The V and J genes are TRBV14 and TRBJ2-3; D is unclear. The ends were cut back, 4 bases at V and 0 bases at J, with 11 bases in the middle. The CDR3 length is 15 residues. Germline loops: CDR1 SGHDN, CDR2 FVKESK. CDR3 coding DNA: TGTGCCAGCAGCCTCCTTTTTTCTAGCACAGATACGCAGTATTTT. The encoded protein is CASSLLFSSTDTQYF.

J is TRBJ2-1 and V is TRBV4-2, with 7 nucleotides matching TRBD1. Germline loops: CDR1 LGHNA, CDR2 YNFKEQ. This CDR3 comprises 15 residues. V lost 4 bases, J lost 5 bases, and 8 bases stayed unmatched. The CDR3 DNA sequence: TGTGCCAGCAGCCCGTTGCTGGGGACAGACAATGAGCAGTTCTTC. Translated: CASSPLLGTDNEQFF.

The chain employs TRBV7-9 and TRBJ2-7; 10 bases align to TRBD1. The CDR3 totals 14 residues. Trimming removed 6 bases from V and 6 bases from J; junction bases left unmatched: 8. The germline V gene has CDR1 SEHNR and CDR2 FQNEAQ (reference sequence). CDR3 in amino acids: CASSRGGQGSEQYF. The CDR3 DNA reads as TGTGCCAGCAGTCGTGGGGGACAGGGGAGCGAGCAGTACTTC.

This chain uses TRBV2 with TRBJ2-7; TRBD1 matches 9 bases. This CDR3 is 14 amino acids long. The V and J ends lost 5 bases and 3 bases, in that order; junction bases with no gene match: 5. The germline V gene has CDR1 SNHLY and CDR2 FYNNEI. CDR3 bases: TGTGCCAGCAGTTCCGACAGGGGGGTCTACGAGCAGTACTTC. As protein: CASSSDRGVYEQYF.

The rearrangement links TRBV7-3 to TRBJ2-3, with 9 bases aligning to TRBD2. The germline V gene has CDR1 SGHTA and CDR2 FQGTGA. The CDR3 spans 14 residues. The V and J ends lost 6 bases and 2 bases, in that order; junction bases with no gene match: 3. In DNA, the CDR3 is TGTGCCAGCAGGGCTAGCGGGGTCACAGATACGCAGTATTTT. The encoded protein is CASRASGVTDTQYF.

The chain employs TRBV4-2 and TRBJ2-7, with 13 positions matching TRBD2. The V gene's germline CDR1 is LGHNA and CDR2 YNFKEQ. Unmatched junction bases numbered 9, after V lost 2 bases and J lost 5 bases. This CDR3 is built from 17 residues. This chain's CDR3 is CASSQTPGLAGSHEQYF. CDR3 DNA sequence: TGTGCCAGCAGCCAAACCCCGGGACTAGCGGGAAGTCACGAGCAGTACTTC.

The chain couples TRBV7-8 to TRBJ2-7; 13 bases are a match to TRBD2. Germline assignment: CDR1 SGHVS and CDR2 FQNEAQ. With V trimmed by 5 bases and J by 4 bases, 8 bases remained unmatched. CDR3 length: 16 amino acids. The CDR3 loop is CASSPYGTSGAYEQYF. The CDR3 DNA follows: TGTGCCAGCAGCCCCTACGGGACTAGCGGGGCTTACGAGCAGTACTTC. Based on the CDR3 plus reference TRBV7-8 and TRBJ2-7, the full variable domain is GAGVSQSPRYKVAKRGQDVALRCDPISGHVSLFWYQQALGQGPEFLTYFQNEAQLDKSGLPSDRFFAERPEGSVSTLKIQRTQQEDSAVYLCASSPYGTSGAYEQYFGPGTRLTVT.

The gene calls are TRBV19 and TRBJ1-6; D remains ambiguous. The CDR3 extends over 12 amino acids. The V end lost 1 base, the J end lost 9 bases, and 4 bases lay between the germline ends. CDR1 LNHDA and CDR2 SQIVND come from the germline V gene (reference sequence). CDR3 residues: CASSIASSPLHF. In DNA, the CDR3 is TGTGCCAGTAGTATAGCGTCTTCACCCCTCCACTTT.

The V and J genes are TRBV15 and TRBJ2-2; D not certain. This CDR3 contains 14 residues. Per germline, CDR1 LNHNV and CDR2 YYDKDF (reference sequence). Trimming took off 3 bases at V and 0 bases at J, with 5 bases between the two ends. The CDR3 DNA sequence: TGTGCCACCAGCAGTCAGGCGAACACCGGGGAGCTGTTTTTT. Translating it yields CATSSQANTGELFF.

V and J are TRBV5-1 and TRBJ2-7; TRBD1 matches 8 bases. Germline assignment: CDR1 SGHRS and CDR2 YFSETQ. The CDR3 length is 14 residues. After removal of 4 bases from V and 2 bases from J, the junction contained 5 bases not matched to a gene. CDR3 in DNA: TGCGCCAGCAGCGACGGACAGGGCACCTACGAGCAGTACTTC. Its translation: CASSDGQGTYEQYF.

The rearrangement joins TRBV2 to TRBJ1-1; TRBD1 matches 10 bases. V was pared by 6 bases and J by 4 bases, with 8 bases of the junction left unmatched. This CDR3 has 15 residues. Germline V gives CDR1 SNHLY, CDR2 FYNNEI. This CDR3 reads CASSFGTGEITEAFF. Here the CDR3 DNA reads TGTGCCAGCAGCTTTGGGACAGGGGAGATCACTGAAGCTTTCTTT.

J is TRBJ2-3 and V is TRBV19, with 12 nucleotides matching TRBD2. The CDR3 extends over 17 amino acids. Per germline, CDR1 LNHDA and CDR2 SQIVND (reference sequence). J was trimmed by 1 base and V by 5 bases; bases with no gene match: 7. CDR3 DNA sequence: TGTGCCAGTAGTTTCCTGACTAGCGGGAGAGGCACAGATACGCAGTATTTT. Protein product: CASSFLTSGRGTDTQYF.

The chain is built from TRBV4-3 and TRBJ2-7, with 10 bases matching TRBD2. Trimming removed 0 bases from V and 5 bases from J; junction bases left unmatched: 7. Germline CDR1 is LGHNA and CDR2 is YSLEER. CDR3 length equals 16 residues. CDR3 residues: CASSQDASGSGHEQYF. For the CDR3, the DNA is TGCGCCAGCAGCCAAGATGCTAGCGGGAGTGGGCACGAGCAGTACTTC.